These 31 T cell receptor beta chains came from one sample sequenced in a study of shared clonotypes between healthy human individuals. The table came from immunoSEQ multiplex PCR; TCRdb's copy has only in-frame clones and leaves some out. The sample yields around 940,000 clones, about three quarters seen once. Specimen: memory CD4+ T cells sorted from blood. Subset of the sample: CD45RA-negative fraction. The source of these receptors is a man aged 18 to 35 in good health.

This chain connects TRBV2 to TRBJ1-2; TRBD1 is a possible D gene (6 bases). Germline assignment: CDR1 SNHLY and CDR2 FYNNEI. The length of the CDR3 is 12 residues. Trimming pared 8 bases from V and 0 bases from J, leaving 7 bases between. The CDR3 nucleotides read TGTGCCAGCCAGGGGACTAACTATGGCTACACCTTC. Residues: CASQGTNYGYTF.

This clone came up many times. V gene TRBV9 combines with J gene TRBJ2-3, with TRBD1 as a possible D gene (5 bases). The CDR3 has 14 amino acids. V lost 0 bases and J lost 2, with 7 bases in between. CDR1 SGDLS and CDR2 YYNGEE come from the germline V gene. The CDR3 DNA reads TGTGCCAGCAGCGTAGGACAGTTCACAGATACGCAGTATTTT. It specifies CASSVGQFTDTQYF.

This clone was recorded only once. This chain connects TRBV30 to TRBJ2-3; D remains ambiguous. The CDR3 extends over 15 amino acids. Trimming took off 0 bases at V and 0 bases at J, with 10 bases between the two ends. Germline V gene lookup returns CDR1 GTSNPN and CDR2 SVGIG (reference sequence). The CDR3 nucleotides are TGTGCCTGGAGTGTACGGGCCTCTAGCACAGATACGCAGTATTTT. Translated: CAWSVRASSTDTQYF.

This chain joins TRBV30 and TRBJ1-4; TRBD1 is a possible D gene (6 bases). V lost 2 bases and J 0 bases, leaving 16 bases between the germline ends. The CDR3 sequence is 17 residues long. CDR1 and CDR2 (germline): GTSNPN, SVGIG (reference sequence). CDR3 nucleotide sequence: TGTGCCTGGAGTTCCCGACAGGCTATAACAACTAATGAAAAACTGTTTTTT. It encodes CAWSSRQAITTNEKLFF.

Concerning this clone: A read error may be the cause here, since a much bigger clone is one base away. The V and J genes are TRBV6-5 and TRBJ1-5, with a weak D call TRBD1 (6 bases). Germline V CDR1 and CDR2: MNHEY, SVGAGI. The CDR3 covers 13 residues. The V end was cut by 7 bases, the J end by 4 bases, with 11 bases between. DNA of the CDR3: TGTGCCAGCAAGGGGCAGGGGAATCAGCCCCAGCATTTT. Protein: CASKGQGNQPQHF.

The V and J genes are TRBV30 and TRBJ2-3; D is undetermined. Germline V gene lookup returns CDR1 GTSNPN and CDR2 SVGIG (reference sequence). The V gene lost 0 bases and the J gene lost 3 bases, with 10 bases spanning the gap. This CDR3 region has 14 residues. The CDR3 region is CAWSVEDGTDTQYF. In nucleotides, the CDR3 is TGTGCCTGGAGTGTCGAGGACGGGACAGATACGCAGTATTTT. The full variable domain, in which reference TRBV30 and TRBJ2-3 provide the parts outside the CDR3, is SQTIHQWPATLVQPVGSPLSLECTVEGTSNPNLYWYRQAAGRGLQLLFYSVGIGQISSEVPQNLSASRPQDRQFILSSKKLLLSDSGFYLCAWSVEDGTDTQYFGPGTRLTVL.

This clone showed up just once. The sample contains more than one DNA sequence encoding this CDR3. The chain has TRBV5-1 and TRBJ2-3; 8 bases agree with TRBD1. The CDR3 length is 13 residues. The J segment lost 3 bases and the V segment lost 4 bases, leaving 1 base of the junction unmatched. Germline V gene data show CDR1 as SGHRS and CDR2 as YFSETQ. The CDR3 reads CASSGQGTDTQYF. For the CDR3, the DNA is TGCGCCAGCAGCGGACAGGGAACAGATACGCAGTATTTT.

This clone showed up just a few times. The chain couples TRBV15 to TRBJ2-1, with D perhaps TRBD2 (5 bases). The CDR3 is made up of 13 amino acids. Germline V gene lookup returns CDR1 LNHNV and CDR2 YYDKDF (reference sequence). V was clipped by 1 base and J by 6 bases, with 7 bases between them. CDR3: CATSRGTFNEQFF. DNA for the CDR3: TGTGCCACCAGCAGAGGGACTTTCAATGAGCAGTTCTTC. Full variable domain (rest looked up from reference TRBV15 and TRBJ2-1): DAMVIQNPRYQVTQFGKPVTLSCSQTLNHNVMYWYQQKSSQAPKLLFHYYDKDFNNEADTPDNFQSRRPNTSFCFLDIRSPGLGDTAMYLCATSRGTFNEQFFGPGTRLTVL.

The V call is TRBV4-1, the J call TRBJ2-1; 12 nucleotides line up with TRBD2. The CDR3 runs 18 residues. CDR1 and CDR2 (germline): MGHRA, YSYEKL. The V gene end was trimmed by 1 base and the J gene end by 1 base; junction bases not matched to a gene: 5. CDR3 sequence reads: CASSQVRLAGVSYNEQFF. The DNA for the CDR3 is TGCGCCAGCAGCCAAGTTCGACTAGCGGGAGTATCCTACAATGAGCAGTTCTTC.

V and J are TRBV5-1 and TRBJ2-3; D not resolved. CDR3 length: 16 amino acids. Germline values: CDR1 SGHRS, CDR2 YFSETQ. V was cut by 4 bases and J by 1 base, with 16 bases left in between. The CDR3 reads CASSPDPPSGTDTQYF. CDR3 nucleotides: TGCGCCAGCAGCCCCGACCCCCCGTCGGGCACAGATACGCAGTATTTT.

The gene calls are TRBV7-9 and TRBJ2-5, with a possible D match to TRBD1 (5 bases). V lost 5 bases to trimming and J lost 4 bases, with 23 bases between them. This CDR3 has 17 residues. The germline gives CDR1 SEHNR, CDR2 FQNEAQ (reference sequence). CDR3 sequence: CASSPLVSGQGRETQYF. CDR3 bases: TGTGCCAGCAGCCCCTTAGTTTCCGGGCAGGGTAGAGAGACCCAGTACTTC. The full variable domain, with the rest looked up from reference TRBV7-9 and TRBJ2-5, is DTGVSQNPRHKITKRGQNVTFRCDPISEHNRLYWYRQTLGQGPEFLTYFQNEAQLEKSRLLSDRFSAERPKGSFSTLEIQRTEQGDSAMYLCASSPLVSGQGRETQYFGPGTRLLVL.

This clone was seen ten or more times. Other DNA variants within this sample encode the same CDR3. The V gene is TRBV10-3, the J gene TRBJ2-7; D ambiguous. The CDR3 has 11 residues. Trimming shortened V by 3 bases and J by 3 bases, and 3 bases separated the two germline ends. Germline V gene lookup returns CDR1 ENHRY and CDR2 SYGVKD. The CDR3 sequence: CAISDGYEQYF. The DNA of the CDR3 is TGTGCCATCAGTGATGGCTACGAGCAGTACTTC.

The chain is built from TRBV5-5 and TRBJ1-2; 8 bases agree with TRBD1. The length of the CDR3 is 12 residues. The trim removed 0 bases at V and 14 bases at J, leaving 6 bases unmatched. In germline, CDR1 is SGHKS, CDR2 YYEKEE (reference sequence). The CDR3 protein is CASSLVQGGETF. CDR3 DNA: TGTGCCAGCAGCTTGGTACAGGGGGGAGAAACCTTC.

The chain combines TRBV7-2 with TRBJ2-5; D not resolved. The V gene lost 3 bases and the J gene lost 5 bases, with 10 bases spanning the gap. The CDR3 loop spans 13 amino acids. CDR1 and CDR2 (germline): SGHTA, FQGNSA. CDR3 protein: CASSFSRVETQYF. The CDR3 DNA follows: TGTGCCAGCAGCTTCTCTAGGGTTGAGACCCAGTACTTC.

This chain connects TRBV5-1 to TRBJ2-3; maybe TRBD2 (6 bases). V dropped 1 base and J dropped 2 bases, with 11 bases sitting between them. The CDR3 totals 15 residues. Germline V gives CDR1 SGHRS, CDR2 YFSETQ. CDR3 sequence reads: CASSLSPGATDTQYF. For the CDR3, the DNA is TGCGCCAGCAGCTTGAGTCCGGGAGCCACAGATACGCAGTATTTT. Full variable domain (remainder filled in from reference TRBV5-1 and TRBJ2-3): KAGVTQTPRYLIKTRGQQVTLSCSPISGHRSVSWYQQTPGQGLQFLFEYFSETQRNKGNFPGRFSGRQFSNSRSEMNVSTLELGDSALYLCASSLSPGATDTQYFGPGTRLTVL.

Turning to this clone: Different DNA sequences within this sample yield the same CDR3. The V call is TRBV2, the J call TRBJ2-2; the D is unclear. Germline-derived CDR1 and CDR2 are SNHLY and FYNNEI. The CDR3 sequence is 13 residues long. Trimming removed 4 bases from V and 0 bases from J, with 3 bases in between. The CDR3 region has the DNA TGTGCCAGCAGTGTGGCGAACACCGGGGAGCTGTTTTTT. Its translation: CASSVANTGELFF.

The chain links TRBV6-7 to TRBJ2-1, with TRBD1 matching 8 bases. TRBV6-7 counts as an open reading frame of uncertain function. The CDR3 extends over 17 amino acids. J was trimmed by 5 bases and V by 3 bases; bases with no gene match: 12. The chain's CDR3 is CASSYLDRAVTHNEQFF. As DNA, the CDR3 is TGTGCCAGCAGTTATTTGGACAGGGCCGTTACTCACAATGAGCAGTTCTTC.

The J gene is TRBJ1-2, the V gene TRBV6-5; the match to TRBD1 covers 8 bases. Germline V gene lookup returns CDR1 MNHEY and CDR2 SVGAGI. This CDR3 is built from 13 residues. Trimming took 6 bases from V and 7 from J; bases not matched to a gene: 7. The CDR3 region is CASSLDRGSGYTF. The CDR3 DNA follows: TGTGCCAGCAGCCTCGACAGGGGATCTGGCTACACCTTC.

The genes are TRBV10-3 and TRBJ2-1, with TRBD2 matching 7 bases. V dropped 3 bases and J dropped 8; count of bases not matched to a gene: 4. Per the germline V gene, CDR1 is ENHRY and CDR2 is SYGVKD. This CDR3 has 13 amino acids. The chain's CDR3 is CAISDGLADEQFF. The DNA of the CDR3 is TGTGCCATCAGTGATGGCCTAGCGGATGAGCAGTTCTTC.

This chain joins TRBV18 and TRBJ2-1, with 9 bases matching TRBD2. The CDR3 is 14 amino acids. Unmatched junction bases numbered 11, after V lost 2 bases and J lost 15 bases. CDR1 and CDR2 (germline): KGHSH, LQKENI. In DNA, the CDR3 is TGTGCCAGCTCACCAATTGACAATAGCGGGGGAGCGTTCTTC. Translation gives CASSPIDNSGGAFF. The full variable domain, rest sourced from reference TRBV18 and TRBJ2-1, is NAGVMQNPRHLVRRRGQEARLRCSPMKGHSHVYWYRQLPEEGLKFMVYLQKENIIDESGMPKERFSAEFPKEGPSILRIQQVVRGDSAAYFCASSPIDNSGGAFFGPGTRLTVL.

The genes are TRBV11-2 and TRBJ1-3, with a tentative D call TRBD1 (5 bases). Germline V gene sequence: CDR1 SGHAT, CDR2 FQNNGV. V lost 1 base to trimming and J lost 2 bases, with 9 bases between them. CDR3 length equals 15 residues. The DNA of the CDR3 is TGTGCCAGCAGCTTAGTAGGGACTCCTGGAAACACCATATATTTT. Translated: CASSLVGTPGNTIYF.

The V call is TRBV9, the J call TRBJ1-4, with 7 bases identical to TRBD1. The CDR3 is 14 residues long. Looked up from germline, CDR1 is SGDLS and CDR2 is YYNGEE. The V gene end was trimmed by 2 bases and the J gene end by 5 bases; junction bases not matched to a gene: 3. This chain's CDR3 is CASSVDRANEKLFF. CDR3 nucleotide sequence: TGTGCCAGCAGCGTCGACAGGGCGAATGAAAAACTGTTTTTT.

The V call is TRBV28, the J call TRBJ1-6; no definite D call. The V gene's germline CDR1 is MDHEN and CDR2 SYDVKM. V was shortened by 3 bases and J by 8 bases, with 5 bases between the two germline ends. The CDR3 has 12 residues. CDR3 bases: TGTGCCAGCAGTTTCGGAGATTCACCCCTCCACTTT. Translating it yields CASSFGDSPLHF.

J is TRBJ2-7 and V is TRBV28; TRBD2 matches at 10 bases. The germline V gene encodes CDR1 MDHEN and CDR2 SYDVKM. The J segment lost 3 bases and the V segment lost 8 bases, leaving 4 bases of the junction unmatched. This CDR3 contains 13 residues. The chain's CDR3 is CASQRGGFYEQYF. In DNA form, the CDR3 reads TGTGCCAGCCAGCGGGGGGGCTTCTACGAGCAGTACTTC.

Remarks on this clone: One junction end does not reproduce the germline sequence, and a read error may be involved. The chain uses TRBV5-4 and TRBJ1-3, with no clear D. This CDR3 is 16 amino acids long. Germline CDR1 reads SGHNT; CDR2 reads YYREEE (reference sequence). In DNA, the CDR3 is TGCGCCAGCAGCCAAGAGGTTTGGGCAGCTGGAAACACCATATATTTT. It is translated as CASSQEVWAAGNTIYF.

V gene TRBV5-1 combines with J gene TRBJ2-5; 12 bases align to TRBD2. V trimming: 7 bases; J trimming: 5 bases; junction bases outside the gene matches: 18. CDR1 is SGHRS, CDR2 YFSETQ, per germline. CDR3 length: 18 amino acids. The DNA for the CDR3 is TGCGCCAGCGCCCCGGGACTAGCGGGTAGTACCGTCAGGGAGACCCAGTACTTC. Translating it yields CASAPGLAGSTVRETQYF.

This CDR3 is CAISEQGQETQYF. CDR3 coding DNA: TGTGCCATCAGTGAACAGGGGCAAGAGACCCAGTACTTC. The chain joins TRBV10-3 to TRBJ2-5, with 7 bases that match TRBD1. Germline assignment: CDR1 ENHRY and CDR2 SYGVKD. The CDR3 has 13 residues. The V segment lost 3 bases and the J segment 2 bases; nucleotides outside the gene matches: 0.

The CDR3 is CASKRSGELFF. DNA for the CDR3: TGTGCCAGCAAGAGGTCCGGGGAGCTGTTTTTT. This chain connects TRBV2 to TRBJ2-2; D is uncertain. The CDR3 loop spans 11 amino acids. Trimming cost V 7 bases and J 6 bases, with 6 bases left between them. Germline V gene data show CDR1 as SNHLY and CDR2 as FYNNEI. Variable domain in full (rest from reference TRBV2 and TRBJ2-2): EPEVTQTPSHQVTQMGQEVILRCVPISNHLYFYWYRQILGQKVEFLVSFYNNEISEKSEIFDDQFSVERPDGSNFTLKIRSTKLEDSAMYFCASKRSGELFFGEGSRLTVL.

A few counts support this clone. CDR3 residues: CASSVATSTDTQYF. The CDR3 DNA sequence: TGTGCCAGCAGCGTAGCGACTAGCACAGATACGCAGTATTTT. The rearrangement joins TRBV9 to TRBJ2-3; D gene unclear. Trimming left V 0 bases short and J 0 bases short, with 5 bases between. CDR1 and CDR2 (germline): SGDLS, YYNGEE. CDR3 size: 14 residues.

Remarks on this clone: The same CDR3 also results from other DNA sequences found in this sample. The rearrangement uses TRBV7-2 and TRBJ2-7; weak D call: TRBD2 (6 bases). This CDR3 has 15 amino acids. Germline V gene sequence: CDR1 SGHTA, CDR2 FQGNSA. The ends were cut back, 1 base at V and 3 bases at J, with 13 bases in the middle. CDR3 loop: CASSLDGTGFYEQYF. The CDR3 DNA reads TGTGCCAGCAGCTTAGACGGGACTGGGTTCTACGAGCAGTACTTC.

This CDR3 reads CASRQRAGNEQFF. DNA of the CDR3: TGTGCCAGCAGACAGAGAGCGGGAAATGAGCAGTTCTTC. V usage is TRBV27 and J usage is TRBJ2-1; 7 bases map to TRBD2. CDR3 length: 13 residues. The ends lost 6 bases at V and 7 bases at J; junction bases unmatched: 6. Germline assignment: CDR1 MNHEY and CDR2 SMNVEV (reference sequence).